The 4 T cell receptor beta chains given below trace back to one sample, sequenced in a study of identical twins. TCRdb re-derived calls from the 5' RACE reads in MiXCR, one entry per CDR3 protein. This table has about 790,000 distinct CDR3 sequences, approximately 18% appearing once. This sample also appeared in a second study, on T cells expressing NK-cell markers.

Sequencing was carried out using PBMCs. The source of these receptors is a young woman in good health.

This clonotype was observed a few times. The chain carries TRBV29-1 and TRBJ2-7; D is possibly TRBD2 (6 bases). The CDR3 totals 13 residues. The V gene's germline CDR1 is SQVTM and CDR2 ANQGSEA. Deletions cut 1 base from V and 5 bases from J, with 12 bases between. The CDR3 DNA follows: TGCAGCGTTGAAGGGGGGGTCCTGGACGAGCAGTACTTC. Translating gives CSVEGGVLDEQYF.

This chain connects TRBV2 to TRBJ2-7, with 7 bases aligning to TRBD1. Trimming cost V 4 bases and J 1 base; bases outside gene matches: 7. Germline CDR1 reads SNHLY; CDR2 reads FYNNEI. This CDR3 spans 15 amino acids. The CDR3 is CASSAEGGHSYEQYF. As DNA, the CDR3 is TGTGCCAGCAGTGCGGAAGGGGGCCATTCCTACGAGCAGTACTTC.

The chain uses TRBV29-1 and TRBJ2-2, with 8 bases aligning to TRBD2. The CDR3 sequence is 16 residues long. V shed 4 bases and J 0 bases; nucleotides not matched to a gene: 7. Germline loops: CDR1 SQVTM, CDR2 ANQGSEA. In DNA form, the CDR3 reads TGCAGCGTTGCGGGGGGGCCAACGGCGAACACCGGGGAGCTGTTTTTT. Protein product: CSVAGGPTANTGELFF.

As DNA, the CDR3 is TGTGCCAGCAGTATTGGGGCAGCCACAGATACGCAGTATTTT. Protein product: CASSIGAATDTQYF. This chain connects TRBV6-1 to TRBJ2-3, with a tentative D call TRBD1 (5 bases). The CDR3 is 14 amino acids. The V and J ends lost 5 bases and 2 bases respectively, with 11 bases between them. CDR1 is MNHNS and CDR2 is SASEGT in the germline V gene.